Presented here are 15 T cell receptor beta chains from one specimen sequenced in a study of cytotoxic CD8 clonotypes in ibrutinib-treated CLL. Clones were sequenced by immunoSEQ multiplex PCR, and TCRdb holds only the in-frame ones, with some missing. The sample lists some 310,000 clones; just under 80% were seen once. This specimen was PBMCs, taken before ibrutinib treatment. These receptors all stem from a human donor with chronic lymphocytic leukemia.

The rearrangement links TRBV5-1 to TRBJ2-7; 9 nucleotides agree with TRBD1. CDR1 is SGHRS and CDR2 is YFSETQ in the germline V gene. V lost 4 bases, J lost 4 bases, and 9 bases stayed unmatched. CDR3 length: 15 residues. The CDR3 region is CASSTLPGQGYEQYF. The CDR3 DNA sequence: TGCGCCAGCAGCACCCTACCGGGACAGGGTTACGAGCAGTACTTC. The entire variable domain, with the rest obtained from reference TRBV5-1 and TRBJ2-7, is as follows: KAGVTQTPRYLIKTRGQQVTLSCSPISGHRSVSWYQQTPGQGLQFLFEYFSETQRNKGNFPGRFSGRQFSNSRSEMNVSTLELGDSALYLCASSTLPGQGYEQYFGPGTRLTVT.

This sequence joins TRBV4-2 and TRBJ2-3, with TRBD2 matching over 10 bases. This CDR3 has 16 residues. The germline gives CDR1 LGHNA, CDR2 YNFKEQ. Unmatched junction bases numbered 3, after V lost 0 bases and J lost 3 bases. CDR3: CASSQDGAGGTDTQYF. The CDR3 DNA is TGTGCCAGCAGCCAAGACGGAGCGGGAGGGACAGATACGCAGTATTTT.

Here the CDR3 reads CASSLDRLDTQYF. CDR3 bases: TGTGCCAGCAGCTTAGATCGGTTGGATACGCAGTATTTT. The genes are TRBV11-3 and TRBJ2-3, with D unresolved. CDR1 SGHNT and CDR2 YENEEA come from the germline V gene. The CDR3 runs to 13 residues. Trimming shortened V by 0 bases and J by 6 bases, and 7 bases separated the two germline ends.

This sequence joins TRBV11-2 and TRBJ2-7; D not certain. The CDR3 totals 16 residues. V lost 5 bases and J 5 bases, leaving 22 bases between the germline ends. Germline V CDR1 and CDR2: SGHAT, FQNNGV. DNA of the CDR3: TGTGCCAGCAGCCTAGGCATACTGGCTCGTCGCGACGAGCAGTACTTC. Encoded protein: CASSLGILARRDEQYF.

A single count supports this clone. The V gene is TRBV6-1, the J gene TRBJ2-1; 9 bases fit TRBD1. Trimming cost V 4 bases and J 8 bases; bases outside gene matches: 3. The CDR3 spans 13 residues. The V gene's germline CDR1 is MNHNS and CDR2 SASEGT. The CDR3 region is CASSVDRGDEQFF. DNA for the CDR3: TGTGCCAGCAGTGTGGACAGGGGCGATGAGCAGTTCTTC.

V usage is TRBV7-3 and J usage is TRBJ2-7, with D possibly being TRBD2 (7 bases). Trimming took off 5 bases at V and 1 base at J, with 15 bases between the two ends. This CDR3 region has 15 residues. Germline CDR1 and CDR2: SGHTA and FQGTGA. This CDR3 is CASSKQGGESYEQYF. The CDR3 region has the DNA TGTGCCAGCAGCAAACAGGGAGGGGAGTCCTACGAGCAGTACTTC.

This chain joins TRBV5-5 and TRBJ1-2; 8 bases are a match to TRBD1. This CDR3 contains 15 residues. V was pared by 2 bases and J by 4 bases, with 7 bases of the junction left unmatched. CDR1 and CDR2 from the germline V gene are SGHKS and YYEKEE (reference sequence). The CDR3 DNA sequence: TGTGCCAGCAGCTTCCGACAGGGGCAACCCTATGGCTACACCTTC. Residues: CASSFRQGQPYGYTF.

The chain recombines TRBV4-3 with TRBJ2-7; a weak D match, TRBD2 (6 bases). Germline V CDR1 and CDR2: LGHNA, YSLEER. The CDR3 extends over 16 amino acids. V lost 7 bases, J lost 3 bases, and 22 bases lay in between. The CDR3 spells CASKIWRGAIIYEQYF. CDR3 coding DNA: TGCGCCAGCAAGATCTGGAGGGGCGCAATAATCTACGAGCAGTACTTC.

The chain joins TRBV5-4 to TRBJ2-1, with a weak D call TRBD2 (5 bases). CDR3 length: 15 residues. Per germline, CDR1 SGHNT and CDR2 YYREEE (reference sequence). Trimming left V 1 base short and J 7 bases short, with 15 bases between. CDR3 bases: TGTGCCAGCAGCTTGCGGCTAGCCGGAGAGAATGAGCAGTTCTTC. Protein product: CASSLRLAGENEQFF.

CDR3 DNA sequence: TGTGCCAGTCTAGTTGGGGGATCGAACACTGAAGCTTTCTTT. Translation: CASLVGGSNTEAFF. This chain uses TRBV7-6 with TRBJ1-1; possible D gene TRBD1, 5 bases. This CDR3 has 14 residues. V lost 9 bases to trimming and J lost 1 base, with 15 bases between them. Germline CDR1 and CDR2: SGHVS and FNYEAQ.

This sequence joins TRBV9 and TRBJ1-1, with D perhaps matching TRBD1 (5 bases). The germline V gene encodes CDR1 SGDLS and CDR2 YYNGEE. The CDR3 contains 14 residues. V lost 4 bases and J 1 base, leaving 11 bases between the germline ends. The CDR3 DNA reads as TGTGCCAGCAGCAGGGGACGGAAGAACACTGAAGCTTTCTTT. Protein product: CASSRGRKNTEAFF.

The chain couples TRBV28 to TRBJ2-6; 7 nucleotides match TRBD2. V lost 4 bases and J lost 5; bases outside the gene matches: 8. This CDR3 has 16 residues. Germline V gene sequence: CDR1 MDHEN, CDR2 SYDVKM. CDR3: CASSSSGTAWANVLTF. CDR3 nucleotides: TGTGCCAGCAGTTCGAGCGGGACTGCGTGGGCCAACGTCCTGACTTTC.

The J gene is TRBJ2-2, the V gene TRBV10-3, with D perhaps being TRBD1 or TRBD2 (6 bases each). Deletions cut 7 bases from V and 0 bases from J, with 12 bases between. There are 15 residues in the CDR3. The germline gives CDR1 ENHRY, CDR2 SYGVKD. The CDR3, as DNA: TGTGCCATCACCGTAGGGGGGTCGAACACCGGGGAGCTGTTTTTT. This sequence encodes CAITVGGSNTGELFF.

The chain links TRBV30 to TRBJ1-5; D not certain. Trimming pared 3 bases from V and 5 bases from J, leaving 11 bases between. CDR3 length: 13 residues. Germline-derived CDR1 and CDR2 are GTSNPN and SVGIG (reference sequence). The CDR3, as DNA: TGTGCCTGGAGATTTTCAGAGGATCAGCCCCAGCATTTT. Translation: CAWRFSEDQPQHF.

The J gene is TRBJ2-7, the V gene TRBV7-8, with D perhaps TRBD1 (6 bases). The CDR3 has 15 residues. Deletions cut 1 base from V and 1 base from J, with 11 bases between. Germline V gene lookup returns CDR1 SGHVS and CDR2 FQNEAQ. Here the CDR3 DNA reads TGTGCCAGCAGCTTAGTCCCAGGGGTGTCCTACGAGCAGTACTTC. It yields the protein CASSLVPGVSYEQYF.